The sequence of this T cell receptor (beta chain) was determined in a study of T-cell reconstitution after alpha-beta-depleted transplantation in children. Notes on the study in general: Recipient T cells and thymic progenitors that survived were the source of the high TCRbeta diversity seen at day 60 in some patients. Newly produced T cells mostly accounted for T-cell counts and diversity one year post-transplant. By about two months after transplant, alpha-beta T cells reportedly arose from several hundred graft clones that had expanded.

The TCRbeta library incorporated unique molecular identifiers. TCRdb redid the calling of the PCR reads with MiXCR, one entry per CDR3 protein. The sample has around 250,000 distinct CDR3 sequences, approximately 8.9% seen once. This clonotype was observed at least ten times. Antigen unknown. V was pared by 4 bases and J by 9 bases, with 18 bases between. The CDR3 runs 14 residues. The germline V gene encodes CDR1 LNHDA and CDR2 SQIVND (reference sequence). This material consisted of PBMCs, mostly from graft donor cells, taken 180 days after TCRalphabeta/CD19-depleted stem cell transplant. The chain links TRBV19 to TRBJ1-2; possibly TRBD1 for D (5 bases). The receptor's source is a male patient younger than 18 who had a stem cell transplant for acute lymphoblastic leukemia, so the T cells may come from the graft donor. DNA for the CDR3: TGTGCCAGTAGTACCTCGACAGAGCCCGGGCGCTACACCTTC. It encodes CASSTSTEPGRYTF.